A selection of T cell receptor beta chains follows, all from one sample in a study of blood T cell repertoires in COVID-19. Profiled with immunoSEQ multiplex PCR; TCRdb holds only in-frame clones, not every one. This table has about 390,000 clones, just under 90% appearing once. The specimen sequenced was PBMCs or T cells enriched from blood (not recorded which). Every receptor here comes from a woman aged 45-59 years who had recovered from COVID-19. CDR3s include the opening cysteine and the closing phenylalanine or tryptophan. The D gene is left open where the match is weak. Clone size is given for some rows only: seen once, a few or many times, or a class if the clone is expanded.

>TRBD1|TRBJ2-5|TRBV4-1|once
TGCGCCAGCAGCCATGGGACAGTCAGGGAGACCCAGTACTTC
CASSHGTVRETQYF
>.|TRBJ2-1|TRBV28|.
TGTGCCAGCAAGTCAAGGGGGATAGATGAGCAGTTCTTC
CASKSRGIDEQFF
>.|TRBJ1-4|TRBV19|.
TGTGCCAGTAGCACCGTTACAGGAATGAATGAAAAACTGTTTTTT
CASSTVTGMNEKLFF
>.|TRBJ1-2|TRBV9|.
TGTGCCAGCAGCGTAGCTAGTGTAGCTAACTATGGCTACACCTTC
CASSVASVANYGYTF
>TRBD1|TRBJ2-7|TRBV27|.
TGTGCCAGCAGTCTTGCGGGGTGGGGGACAGGACCCTACGAGCAGTACTTC
CASSLAGWGTGPYEQYF
>TRBD1|TRBJ1-1|TRBV9|.
TGTGCCAGCAGCGTAGCCGGACAGGGGAACACTGAAGCTTTCTTT
CASSVAGQGNTEAFF
>.|TRBJ1-1|TRBV9|.
TGTGCCAGCAGCGTAACAGAAAGGTCGAACACTGAAGCTTTCTTT
CASSVTERSNTEAFF
>.|TRBJ1-2|TRBV5-1|once
TGCGCCAGCAGCCCTAGTCCCGTCGAGTTAGGCTACACCTTC
CASSPSPVELGYTF
>.|TRBJ1-1|TRBV6-2/TRBV6-3|.
TGTGCCAGCAGTTACTCGTTGTCAGAGAGACAAACTGAAGCTTTCTTT
CASSYSLSERQTEAFF
>TRBD1|TRBJ2-7|TRBV28|.
TGTGCCAGCAGAAGACAGGGATATGAAGCCTACGAGCAGTACTTC
CASRRQGYEAYEQYF
>.|TRBJ1-2|TRBV7-9|.
TGTGCCAGCAGTTCGCCGACAGACCGCTATGGCTACACCTTC
CASSSPTDRYGYTF
>TRBD1|TRBJ2-1|TRBV27|once
TGTGCCAGCAGTCCCGTGAGGGACAGAACTTCCGATGAGCAGTTCTTC
CASSPVRDRTSDEQFF
>TRBD1|TRBJ2-5|TRBV7-2|.
TGTGCCAGCAGCGCTCCGGGACAGACCCTCCAAGAGACCCAGTACTTC
CASSAPGQTLQETQYF
>.|TRBJ1-6|TRBV28|.
TGTGCCAGCAGTCTGAGCGGAATTGGTTCACCCCTCCACTTT
CASSLSGIGSPLHF
>TRBD1|TRBJ2-7|TRBV2|.
TGTGCCAGCAGTGAGTCGTACAGGGGCGACGAGCAGTACTTC
CASSESYRGDEQYF
>.|TRBJ1-1|TRBV28|.
TGTGCCAGCAGTTCAAGGATACAGGACGAGAACACTGAAGCTTTCTTT
CASSSRIQDENTEAFF
>TRBD1|TRBJ2-1|TRBV7-9|.
TGTGCCAGCAGCCGAACCGGCCAGGGGGCCAATGAGCAGTTCTTC
CASSRTGQGANEQFF
>TRBD1|TRBJ1-5|TRBV12-5|.
TGTGCTAGTGGATCGGGACAGGATAGCAATCAGCCCCAGCATTTT
CASGSGQDSNQPQHF
>TRBD1|TRBJ2-3|TRBV6-4|.
TGTGCCAGCAGTGACATAGGGGGCGCGGGCACAGATACGCAGTATTTT
CASSDIGGAGTDTQYF
>TRBD1|TRBJ1-5|TRBV10-3|once
TGTGCCATCAGTGAGGACAGGGGTGGGCAGCCCCAGCATTTT
CAISEDRGGQPQHF
>.|TRBJ1-2|TRBV27|.
TGTGCCAGCAGTTTAGGCCGGGGATCCCCTTATGGCTACACCTTC
CASSLGRGSPYGYTF
>.|TRBJ1-1|TRBV3-1/TRBV3-2|.
TGTGCCAGCAGTGTGGCTGGTGGCACTGAAGCTTTCTTT
CASSVAGGTEAFF
>TRBD1|TRBJ1-2|TRBV28|.
TGTGCCAGCAGTTTCCCAGGACAGGGGGGTGGCTACACCTTC
CASSFPGQGGGYTF
>.|TRBJ1-2|TRBV28|.
TGTGCCAGCAGTTTCGTTAACTATGGCTACGCCTTC
CASSFVNYGYAF
>.|TRBJ2-3|TRBV19|.
TGTGCCAGTAGCCAGGGTACGATTTGGGATACGCAGTATTTT
CASSQGTIWDTQYF
>TRBD2|TRBJ2-7|TRBV2|.
TGTGCCAGCCACACCGAACTTAGCGGGGGCTCCTACGAGCAGTACTTC
CASHTELSGGSYEQYF
>TRBD1|TRBJ1-5|TRBV19|.
TGTGCCAGTAGTACAAGACAGGGAGGACAGCCCCAGCATTTT
CASSTRQGGQPQHF
>.|TRBJ1-6|TRBV7-9|few
TGTGCCAGCAGCTTAGCGGCAGGGAACTATCTGAGTTCACCCCTCCACTTT
CASSLAAGNYLSSPLHF
>.|TRBJ1-2|TRBV2|.
TGTGCCAGCAGGACGGGTGGTGACTATGGCTACACCTTC
CASRTGGDYGYTF
>.|TRBJ2-7|TRBV3-1/TRBV3-2|.
TGTGCCAGCAGCCAAGATTACGGAGTACTCGAGCAGTACTTC
CASSQDYGVLEQYF
>.|TRBJ1-6|TRBV6-4|.
TGTGCCAGCAGCGCCGGAGGCACTGGATATTCACCCCTCCACTTT
CASSAGGTGYSPLHF
>TRBD1|TRBJ1-5|TRBV6-2/TRBV6-3|.
TGTGCCAGCAGTAAAACAGGGGGAGGGCAGCCCCAGCATTTT
CASSKTGGGQPQHF
>TRBD2|TRBJ2-5|TRBV15|.
TGTGCCACCCACCTCGGACTAGCGGGTGACACAGAGACCCAGTACTTC
CATHLGLAGDTETQYF
>.|TRBJ2-3|TRBV9|once
TGTGCCAGCAGTCGATGGGCAGCAGATACGCAGTATTTT
CASSRWAADTQYF
>.|TRBJ1-1|TRBV28|.
TGTGCCAGCAGCAACTTGGGGCAGGCAAACGAAGCTTTCTTT
CASSNLGQANEAFF
>TRBD1|TRBJ1-2|TRBV29-1|.
TGCAGCGTTGAAGGCAGGGGGTCGAAGGGCTACACCTTC
CSVEGRGSKGYTF
>.|TRBJ2-1|TRBV19|few
TGTGCCAGTAGTATAATGGCCACTAGCCGTAGTGAGCAGTTCTTC
CASSIMATSRSEQFF
>.|TRBJ2-7|TRBV5-6|.
TGTGCCAGCAGTAGAAGAGCGTTCCGGGTACCCTACGAGCAGTACTTC
CASSRRAFRVPYEQYF